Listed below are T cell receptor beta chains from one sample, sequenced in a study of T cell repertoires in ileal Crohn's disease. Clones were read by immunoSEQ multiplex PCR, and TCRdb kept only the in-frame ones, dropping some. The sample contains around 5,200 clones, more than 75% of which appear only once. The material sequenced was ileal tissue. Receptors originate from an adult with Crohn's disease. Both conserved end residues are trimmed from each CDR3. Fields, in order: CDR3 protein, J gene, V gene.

CDR3aa: ASRLGGLDYGYT; j_gene: TRBJ1-2; v_gene: TRBV5-6
CDR3aa: ASSQGALSYGYT; j_gene: TRBJ1-2; v_gene: TRBV14
CDR3aa: ASSNGLADSSGANVLT; j_gene: TRBJ2-6; v_gene: TRBV7-8
CDR3aa: ASSVGAGYVYEQY; j_gene: TRBJ2-7; v_gene: TRBV7-9
CDR3aa: ASSKGTSGRGETQY; j_gene: TRBJ2-5; v_gene: TRBV19
CDR3aa: AWQTSRASNEQF; j_gene: TRBJ2-1; v_gene: TRBV30
CDR3aa: ASSPRDRGQEETQY; j_gene: TRBJ2-5; v_gene: TRBV6-6
CDR3aa: ASSQVDRENTEAF; j_gene: TRBJ1-1; v_gene: TRBV4-1
CDR3aa: ASSGDGFSTSTDTQY; j_gene: TRBJ2-3; v_gene: TRBV4-1
CDR3aa: ASSLGYSKEQY; j_gene: TRBJ2-7; v_gene: TRBV5-6
CDR3aa: ASSEARGFYGYT; j_gene: TRBJ1-2; v_gene: TRBV2
CDR3aa: ASSIVHRQVDSTLH; j_gene: TRBJ2-7; v_gene: TRBV19
CDR3aa: ASSKGIENAGTSVSLFTYEQY; j_gene: TRBJ2-7; v_gene: TRBV21-1
CDR3aa: ASSTKTGRKNYGYT; j_gene: TRBJ1-2; v_gene: TRBV19
CDR3aa: ATSSNRQGLPTDTQY; j_gene: TRBJ2-3; v_gene: TRBV15
CDR3aa: ASTDRSEIRAGELF; j_gene: TRBJ2-2; v_gene: TRBV5-1
CDR3aa: ASSPPATVNTEAF; j_gene: TRBJ1-1; v_gene: TRBV18
CDR3aa: ASSLGDSRRGKLF; j_gene: TRBJ1-4; v_gene: TRBV11-2
CDR3aa: ASSRTSQTETQY; j_gene: TRBJ2-5; v_gene: TRBV2
CDR3aa: ASSVEPEGAF; j_gene: TRBJ1-1; v_gene: TRBV9
CDR3aa: ASSLASRGLA; j_gene: TRBJ1-2; v_gene: TRBV28
CDR3aa: ASSLLQRTDTQY; j_gene: TRBJ2-3; v_gene: TRBV5-6
CDR3aa: ASSWGLAGFTDTQY; j_gene: TRBJ2-3; v_gene: TRBV5-4
CDR3aa: ASSHTGQLNTEAF; j_gene: TRBJ1-1; v_gene: TRBV19
CDR3aa: ASSENRKTKLF; j_gene: TRBJ1-4; v_gene: TRBV2
CDR3aa: ASSIKGKSYEQY; j_gene: TRBJ2-7; v_gene: TRBV21-1
CDR3aa: ASSQELSDRRIAKNIQY; j_gene: TRBJ2-4; v_gene: TRBV4-2
CDR3aa: ASSLGGIGIPNEKLF; j_gene: TRBJ1-4; v_gene: TRBV5-4
CDR3aa: AGPGGTGNTIY; j_gene: TRBJ1-3; v_gene: TRBV30